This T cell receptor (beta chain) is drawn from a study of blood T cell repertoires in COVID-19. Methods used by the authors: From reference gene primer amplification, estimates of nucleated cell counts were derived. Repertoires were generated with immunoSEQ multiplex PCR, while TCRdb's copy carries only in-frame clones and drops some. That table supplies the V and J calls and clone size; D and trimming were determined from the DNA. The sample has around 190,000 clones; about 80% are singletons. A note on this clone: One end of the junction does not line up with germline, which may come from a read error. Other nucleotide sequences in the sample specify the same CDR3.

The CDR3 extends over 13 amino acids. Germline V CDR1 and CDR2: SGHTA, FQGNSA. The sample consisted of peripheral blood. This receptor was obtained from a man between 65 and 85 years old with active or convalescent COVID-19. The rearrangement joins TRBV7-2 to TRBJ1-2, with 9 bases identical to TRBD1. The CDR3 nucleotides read TGTGCCAGCAGCACCCGGACAGGGGATGGCTACACTTTC. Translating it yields CASSTRTGDGYTF.